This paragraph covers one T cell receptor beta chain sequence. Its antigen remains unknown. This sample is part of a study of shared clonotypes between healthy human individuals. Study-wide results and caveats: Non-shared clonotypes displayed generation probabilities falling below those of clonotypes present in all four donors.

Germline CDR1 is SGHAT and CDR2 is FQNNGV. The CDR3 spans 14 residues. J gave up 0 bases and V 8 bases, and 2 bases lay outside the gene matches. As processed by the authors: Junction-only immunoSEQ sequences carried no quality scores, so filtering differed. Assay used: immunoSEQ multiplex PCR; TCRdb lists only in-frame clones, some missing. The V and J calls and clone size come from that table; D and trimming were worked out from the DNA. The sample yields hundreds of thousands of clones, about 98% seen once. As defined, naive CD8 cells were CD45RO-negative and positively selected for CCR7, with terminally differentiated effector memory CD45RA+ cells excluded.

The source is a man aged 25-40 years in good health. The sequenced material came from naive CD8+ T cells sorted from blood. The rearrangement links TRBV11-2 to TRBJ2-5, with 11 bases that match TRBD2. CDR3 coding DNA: TGTGCCAGCCGGGGACTAGCGGACCAAGAGACCCAGTACTTC. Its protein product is CASRGLADQETQYF.